The source of this T cell receptor beta chain is a study of T cell repertoires in cytomegalovirus infection (dated by TCRdb to between 2018 and 2020). About the investigation overall: The HLA type of each donor mattered for the analysis, because public TCR beta signatures pointed to carriage of CMV infection along with the matching HLA type.

The reads were generated on an Illumina HiSeq 1500. TCRdb itself trimmed the public reads at Q25 with fastp, ran MiXCR and retained productive beta chains. Records with the same CDR3 protein are collapsed into one entry carrying the most frequent genes and DNA. The sample table lists 680,000 or so distinct CDR3 sequences, 35% of them with a count of one. The top ten clones comprise around 3% of the sample. Summary of the overall study and its limitations: In the ex vivo response, HLA-C-restricted CMV-specific TCR beta clonotypes were dominant, and in two of eight donors the single most frequent clonotype came from this HLA-C-restricted group. Cumulative frequency of public TCR beta family members discriminated carriers of CMV infection plus the relevant HLA type in this cohort and an independent 352-donor cohort.

CDR1 and CDR2 are read off the germline V gene as SGHNT and YENEEA. There are 15 amino acids in the CDR3, from cysteine to phenylalanine inclusive. Just CDR3 DNA is preserved here, 45 bases in frame from base 1. Between the V and J ends, shortened by 0 bases and 3 bases respectively, the junction contains 9 bases. This clonotype was detected only a few times. No antigen is known for it. Base qualities are missing; no much larger clone stands one base away. Input material: PBMCs. The receptor chain draws on TRBV11-3 and TRBJ2-1; TRBD2 is possibly the D segment (7 matching bases). The sequence was obtained from a human donor in good health (CMV status not recorded). Some clones in this sample may be carry-over from other donors' samples. The CDR3 protein is CASSLDGGLYNEQFF. Here is the DNA: TGTGCCAGCAGCTTAGACGGGGGGCTCTACAATGAGCAGTTCTTC.